This T cell receptor (beta chain) was identified during a study of T cell responses to AZD1222 COVID-19 vaccine. The table came from immunoSEQ multiplex PCR; TCRdb's copy has only in-frame clones and leaves some out. The data contain about 130,000 clones, about nine tenths of them singletons. This clone was seen once. The sequence came from an adult in good health. Sequencing used peripheral blood, obtained on day 0 of AZD1222 vaccination.

The chain's CDR3 is CASSTLAGGPHEQYF. Here the CDR3 DNA reads TGTGCCAGCAGTACCCTAGCGGGGGGGCCCCACGAGCAGTACTTC. V usage is TRBV6-5 and J usage is TRBJ2-7; 12 nucleotides agree with TRBD2. V was clipped by 5 bases and J by 5 bases; unmatched bases: 7. CDR3 length: 15 residues. The V gene's germline CDR1 is MNHEY and CDR2 SVGAGI.